A selection of T cell receptor beta chains follows, all from one sample in a study of shared clonotypes between healthy human individuals. Clones were sequenced by immunoSEQ multiplex PCR, and TCRdb holds only the in-frame ones, with some missing. The sample contains more than 400,000 clones, about 96% of which appear only once. The specimen was naive CD4+ T cells sorted from blood. Receptor source: a woman aged 25 to 39 in good health. Each CDR3 is given with its conserved first and last residue. Each record gives: V gene, J gene, D gene, clone size, CDR3 protein, CDR3 DNA. The D gene is left open where the match is weak. Clone size is not always given. Where it is, it says once, few, many or a class for expanded clones.

V: TRBV6-5
J: TRBJ2-3
D: .
size: .
CDR3: CASSYMGDGPDTQYF
DNA: TGTGCCAGCAGTTACATGGGGGACGGCCCAGATACGCAGTATTTT

V: TRBV6-1
J: TRBJ1-6
D: .
size: .
CDR3: CASTDGNSPLHF
DNA: TGTGCCAGCACCGACGGTAATTCACCCCTCCACTTT

V: TRBV6-5
J: TRBJ2-5
D: .
size: .
CDR3: CASRPGRTPGETQYF
DNA: TGTGCCAGCAGGCCCGGACGAACCCCTGGCGAGACCCAGTACTTC

V: TRBV5-1
J: TRBJ2-2
D: TRBD1
size: .
CDR3: CASSPGQGNTGELFF
DNA: TGCGCCAGCAGCCCGGGACAGGGGAACACCGGGGAGCTGTTTTTT

V: TRBV7-3
J: TRBJ2-1
D: .
size: .
CDR3: CASSTRTGFNEQFF
DNA: TGTGCCAGCAGCACCAGGACGGGGTTCAATGAGCAGTTCTTC

V: TRBV5-1
J: TRBJ2-2
D: .
size: .
CDR3: CASSSQGRLNTGELFF
DNA: TGCGCCAGCAGCTCACAGGGAAGGTTGAACACCGGGGAGCTGTTTTTT

V: TRBV11-3
J: TRBJ2-3
D: .
size: .
CDR3: CASSLVDSRPGTQYF
DNA: TGTGCCAGCAGCTTAGTAGATAGCCGTCCCGGGACGCAGTATTTT

V: TRBV27
J: TRBJ2-5
D: .
size: .
CDR3: CASGATETQYF
DNA: TGTGCCAGCGGCGCTACAGAGACCCAGTACTTC

V: TRBV27
J: TRBJ2-1
D: .
size: .
CDR3: CASRAGTDYNEQFF
DNA: TGTGCCAGCAGGGCCGGGACTGACTACAATGAGCAGTTCTTC

V: TRBV7-9
J: TRBJ2-5
D: TRBD1
size: once
CDR3: CASSFLTGGSETQYF
DNA: TGTGCCAGCAGCTTCCTGACAGGGGGTTCAGAGACCCAGTACTTC

V: TRBV2
J: TRBJ1-1
D: .
size: .
CDR3: CASSERGTEAFF
DNA: TGTGCCAGCAGTGAACGCGGCACTGAAGCTTTCTTT

V: TRBV28
J: TRBJ1-4
D: .
size: .
CDR3: CASSSLLDATNEKLFF
DNA: TGTGCCAGCAGTTCCCTCCTGGATGCAACTAATGAAAAACTGTTTTTT

V: TRBV10-1
J: TRBJ2-1
D: TRBD2
size: .
CDR3: CASSPSGGYNEQFF
DNA: TGCGCCAGCAGTCCAAGCGGGGGATACAATGAGCAGTTCTTC

V: TRBV4-2
J: TRBJ2-7
D: .
size: .
CDR3: CASSQVAILWAGIPYEQYF
DNA: TGTGCCAGCAGCCAAGTGGCTATATTATGGGCGGGCATACCCTACGAGCAGTACTTC

V: TRBV4-2
J: TRBJ2-7
D: TRBD2
size: .
CDR3: CASSQDLGGGTYEQYF
DNA: TGTGCCAGCAGCCAAGATTTGGGGGGGGGAACCTACGAGCAGTACTTC

V: TRBV28
J: TRBJ1-1
D: .
size: .
CDR3: CASIGNTEAFF
DNA: TGTGCCAGCATCGGGAACACTGAAGCTTTCTTT

V: TRBV28
J: TRBJ2-7
D: .
size: .
CDR3: CASTTGSLSTYEQYF
DNA: TGTGCCAGCACCACTGGGTCTCTTAGTACCTACGAGCAGTACTTC

V: TRBV7-8
J: TRBJ2-7
D: .
size: once
CDR3: CASSPNTGTYEQYF
DNA: TGTGCCAGCAGCCCAAACACAGGGACTTACGAGCAGTACTTC

V: TRBV6-1
J: TRBJ2-1
D: TRBD2
size: .
CDR3: CASSLTSGTYNEQFF
DNA: TGTGCCAGCAGTTTGACTAGCGGGACCTACAATGAGCAGTTCTTC

V: TRBV15
J: TRBJ1-2
D: .
size: few
CDR3: CATSRVTGTNGYTF
DNA: TGTGCCACCAGCAGAGTAACAGGGACGAATGGCTACACCTTC

V: TRBV19
J: TRBJ2-3
D: .
size: .
CDR3: CASSIGAESDTQYF
DNA: TGTGCCAGTAGTATAGGCGCGGAGTCAGATACGCAGTATTTT

V: TRBV28
J: TRBJ1-2
D: .
size: .
CDR3: CASRHPVQGGIYYGYTF
DNA: TGTGCCAGCAGACATCCCGTGCAGGGAGGGATATATTATGGCTACACCTTC

V: TRBV5-1
J: TRBJ1-2
D: .
size: .
CDR3: CASSSDSPLSDGYTF
DNA: TGCGCCAGCAGCTCTGACAGTCCCCTCTCCGATGGCTACACCTTC

V: TRBV28
J: TRBJ2-7
D: .
size: .
CDR3: CASSSSRSYEQYF
DNA: TGTGCCAGCAGTTCCTCGAGAAGCTACGAGCAGTACTTC

V: TRBV6-5
J: TRBJ1-2
D: .
size: .
CDR3: CASSRRVRIGGYTF
DNA: TGTGCCAGCAGTCGCAGGGTTAGGATTGGCGGCTACACCTTC

V: TRBV29-1
J: TRBJ1-2
D: TRBD1
size: .
CDR3: CSVEEQGNVSGYTF
DNA: TGCAGCGTTGAAGAACAGGGGAACGTCAGTGGCTACACCTTC

V: TRBV18
J: TRBJ2-7
D: .
size: .
CDR3: CASSKGYEQYF
DNA: TGTGCCAGCTCAAAGGGTTACGAGCAGTACTTC

V: TRBV6-1
J: TRBJ1-2
D: TRBD1
size: .
CDR3: CASSGADRGRGYTF
DNA: TGTGCCAGCAGTGGGGCGGACAGGGGAAGGGGCTACACCTTC

V: TRBV18
J: TRBJ1-1
D: .
size: .
CDR3: CASSPQGWDTEAFF
DNA: TGTGCCAGCTCACCGCAGGGCTGGGACACTGAAGCTTTCTTT

V: TRBV28
J: TRBJ1-1
D: TRBD1
size: .
CDR3: CASRPGQGNLEAFF
DNA: TGTGCCAGCAGACCGGGACAGGGGAATTTAGAAGCTTTCTTT

V: TRBV9
J: TRBJ2-3
D: TRBD2
size: .
CDR3: CASSVVPLPGLEEGTDTQYF
DNA: TGTGCCAGCAGCGTAGTCCCTCTTCCGGGACTAGAAGAGGGCACAGATACGCAGTATTTT

V: TRBV29-1
J: TRBJ1-2
D: .
size: .
CDR3: CSVGGSGIGGYGYTF
DNA: TGCAGCGTAGGGGGATCAGGGATTGGTGGCTATGGCTACACCTTC

V: TRBV30
J: TRBJ1-5
D: TRBD1
size: once
CDR3: CAWNVRGGLFNQPQHF
DNA: TGTGCCTGGAATGTCAGGGGGGGCCTTTTCAATCAGCCCCAGCATTTT

V: TRBV7-2
J: TRBJ1-5
D: .
size: .
CDR3: CASSDGGSSNQPQHF
DNA: TGTGCCAGCAGCGACGGTGGGAGTTCCAATCAGCCCCAGCATTTT

V: TRBV30
J: TRBJ2-7
D: .
size: .
CDR3: CAWNTGTRDDEQYF
DNA: TGTGCCTGGAATACCGGGACAAGAGACGACGAGCAGTACTTC

V: TRBV18
J: TRBJ2-1
D: TRBD2
size: .
CDR3: CASSPRLDLAEVRNEQFF
DNA: TGTGCCAGCTCACCGAGATTAGATCTAGCGGAGGTACGAAATGAGCAGTTCTTC

V: TRBV5-1
J: TRBJ2-1
D: .
size: .
CDR3: CASSLGPGSSYNEQFF
DNA: TGCGCCAGCAGCTTGGGTCCGGGCAGCTCCTACAATGAGCAGTTCTTC

V: TRBV5-1
J: TRBJ1-2
D: TRBD1
size: .
CDR3: CASSVGGGLYGYTF
DNA: TGCGCCAGCAGCGTCGGAGGGGGCCTCTATGGCTACACCTTC

V: TRBV28
J: TRBJ1-2
D: .
size: .
CDR3: CASSLNGYGYTF
DNA: TGTGCCAGCAGTTTAAACGGCTATGGCTACACCTTC

V: TRBV19
J: TRBJ2-5
D: TRBD2
size: .
CDR3: CASSMALAGEQYF
DNA: TGTGCCAGTAGTATGGCTTTAGCGGGAGAGCAGTACTTC

V: TRBV10-1
J: TRBJ2-1
D: TRBD2
size: .
CDR3: CASSEHSGTYNEQFF
DNA: TGCGCCAGCAGTGAGCACAGCGGGACCTACAATGAGCAGTTCTTC